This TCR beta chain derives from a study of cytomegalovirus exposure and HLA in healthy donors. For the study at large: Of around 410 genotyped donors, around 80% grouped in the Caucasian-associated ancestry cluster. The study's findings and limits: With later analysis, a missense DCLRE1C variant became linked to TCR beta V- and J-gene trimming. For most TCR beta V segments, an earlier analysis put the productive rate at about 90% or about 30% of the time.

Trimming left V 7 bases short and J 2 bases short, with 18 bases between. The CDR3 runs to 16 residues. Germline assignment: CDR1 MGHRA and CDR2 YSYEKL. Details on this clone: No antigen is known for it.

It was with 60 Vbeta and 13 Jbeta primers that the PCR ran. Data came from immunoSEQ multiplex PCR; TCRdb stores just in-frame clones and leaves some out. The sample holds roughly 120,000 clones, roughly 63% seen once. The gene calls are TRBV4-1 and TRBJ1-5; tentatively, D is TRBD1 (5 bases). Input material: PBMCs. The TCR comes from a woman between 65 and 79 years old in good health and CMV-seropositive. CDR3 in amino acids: CASKATTGSGNQPQHF. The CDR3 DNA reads TGCGCCAGCAAGGCCACTACAGGTTCTGGCAATCAGCCCCAGCATTTT.